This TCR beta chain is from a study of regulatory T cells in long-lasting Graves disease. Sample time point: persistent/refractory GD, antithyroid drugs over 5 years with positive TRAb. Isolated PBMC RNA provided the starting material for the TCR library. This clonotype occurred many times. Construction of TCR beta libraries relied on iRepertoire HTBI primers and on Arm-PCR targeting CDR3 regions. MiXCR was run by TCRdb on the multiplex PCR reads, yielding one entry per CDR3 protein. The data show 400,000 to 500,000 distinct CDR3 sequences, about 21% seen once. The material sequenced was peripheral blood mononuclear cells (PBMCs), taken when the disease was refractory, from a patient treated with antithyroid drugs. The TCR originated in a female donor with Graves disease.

The CDR3 reads CASSQVLGRTNEKLFF. CDR3 bases: TGTGCCAGCAGCCAAGTCTTGGGTCGCACTAATGAAAAACTGTTTTTT. The genes are TRBV3-1 and TRBJ1-4; the D is unclear. From germline, CDR1 is LGHDT and CDR2 YNNKEL (reference sequence). V gave up 1 base and J gave up 2 bases, with 11 bases separating them. CDR3 length: 16 amino acids.